The present T cell receptor beta chain was sequenced within a study of beta chain features in type 1 diabetes. This clone has a handful of counts. Its specificity is unknown. Expressed TCRB transcripts were sequenced because the isolated RNA had all been reverse transcribed beforehand. Some clones are missing from TCRdb's copy, which holds only in-frame ones; the method was immunoSEQ multiplex PCR. The table lists some 110,000 clones, about 17% of them singletons. V lost 6 bases, J lost 2 bases, and 10 bases stayed unmatched. CDR3 length: 16 amino acids. In germline, CDR1 is SQVTM, CDR2 ANQGSEA. Study conclusions and caveats: For Type 1 diabetes patients, all four CD4+ subsets carried TCRB CDR3s that were moderately but significantly shorter.

The source material was central memory CD4+ T cells from blood. This chain links TRBV29-1 with TRBJ2-3; 11 bases are a match to TRBD2. This TCR was sampled from a man aged 25-45 years with type 1 diabetes. Here the CDR3 DNA reads TGCAGCGTGTCTAGCGGGGGGACCGACTACACAGATACGCAGTATTTT. Its translation is CSVSSGGTDYTDTQYF.